This passage covers 28 T cell receptor beta chains from one sample sequenced in a study of T-cell memory formation after mild COVID-19 (dated by TCRdb to the early 2020s). The library relied on 5' RACE. Reads for this sample came from an Illumina NovaSeq 6000. TCRdb reran the public reads through fastp at Q25 and MiXCR, keeping productive beta chains. Merged by CDR3 protein, the rows form single entries marked with the most common genes and DNA. The sample includes about 440,000 distinct CDR3 sequences, with 20% observed a single time. The ten top clones hold more than 8% of the sample. Specimen: PBMCs or a T cell subset sorted from them (not recorded which). The receptors stem from an adult woman who had mild COVID-19 (a few samples of this study predate the infection). The sample titles of this study are shuffled in the database, so cell type and time point are left out; the donor was told from shared clones.

The table lists this clonotype with a few counts. CDR3 coding DNA: TGTGCCAGCAGCCATGACGCCAATGAGCAGTTCTTC. It codes for CASSHDANEQFF. The chain is built from TRBV3-1 and TRBJ2-1; unclear D gene. The ends were cut back, 3 bases at V and 6 bases at J, with 6 bases in the middle. The germline CDR1 and CDR2 sequences are LGHDT and YNNKEL (reference sequence). This CDR3 has 12 amino acids.

V gene TRBV7-7 combines with J gene TRBJ2-1; 8 bases map to TRBD1. In germline, CDR1 is SSHAT, CDR2 FNYEAQ (reference sequence). The CDR3 consists of 15 residues. This CDR3 is CDSSPTGGSYNEQFF. The CDR3 coding sequence is TGTGATAGCAGCCCCACAGGGGGCTCCTACAATGAGCAGTTCTTC. Supplemented by reference TRBV7-7 and TRBJ2-1, the full variable domain reads GAGVSQSPRYKVTKRGQDVTLRCDPISSHATLYWYQQALGQGPEFLTYFNYEAQPDKSGLPSDRFSAERPEGSISTLTIQRTEQRDSAMYRCDSSPTGGSYNEQFFGPGTRLTVL.

The rearrangement joins TRBV20-1 to TRBJ2-7; 7 positions agree with TRBD2. This CDR3 is built from 14 residues. Germline CDR1 DFQATT, CDR2 SNEGSKA (reference sequence). V was pared by 0 bases and J by 4 bases, with 6 bases of the junction left unmatched. The CDR3 sequence is CSARDPSGRYEQYF. In DNA form, the CDR3 reads TGCAGTGCTAGAGATCCTAGCGGACGATACGAGCAGTACTTC.

The chain is built from TRBV7-9 and TRBJ2-3; 7 bases are shared with TRBD1. The germline gives CDR1 SEHNR, CDR2 FQNEAQ (reference sequence). The junction had 8 bases not matched to a gene; V was cut back by 3 bases and J by 5 bases. The CDR3 sequence is 15 residues long. CDR3 sequence reads: CASSFPTGTVDTQYF. In DNA, the CDR3 is TGTGCCAGCAGCTTTCCGACAGGGACGGTAGATACGCAGTATTTT.

This rearrangement joins TRBV3-1 to TRBJ2-7; either TRBD1 or TRBD2 may supply D (5 bases each). V gave up 4 bases and J gave up 4 bases, with 20 bases separating them. The CDR3 contains 16 residues. Germline values: CDR1 LGHDT, CDR2 YNNKEL (reference sequence). The CDR3: CASSRNSWDGEYEQYF. The CDR3, as DNA: TGTGCCAGCAGCCGAAATAGCTGGGACGGAGAATACGAGCAGTACTTC.

The chain recombines TRBV6-1 with TRBJ1-2, with D perhaps matching TRBD1 (5 bases). The CDR3 spans 14 residues. V lost 5 bases and J 0 bases, leaving 10 bases between the germline ends. Germline V gene sequence: CDR1 MNHNS, CDR2 SASEGT. Here the CDR3 reads CASSIRQTNYGYTF. The CDR3 coding sequence is TGTGCCAGCAGTATCCGACAGACTAACTATGGCTACACCTTC.

There are a few counts of this clonotype. CDR3 sequence reads: CSAREGSMNTEAFF. The CDR3 region has the DNA TGCAGTGCTAGAGAAGGGTCCATGAACACTGAAGCTTTCTTT. The chain links TRBV20-1 to TRBJ1-1; D is undetermined. Trimming cost V 0 bases and J 0 bases, with 8 bases left between them. The CDR3 runs 14 residues. Germline CDR1 is DFQATT and CDR2 is SNEGSKA (reference sequence).

V is TRBV15 and J is TRBJ1-5; D is possibly TRBD1 (6 bases). The CDR3 contains 16 residues. Germline CDR1 and CDR2: LNHNV and YYDKDF (reference sequence). Between the trimmed V and J ends, which lost 4 bases and 0 bases, there was a span of 13 bases. The CDR3 coding sequence is TGTGCCACCAGCACCCAGACAGGATTTAGCAATCAGCCCCAGCATTTT. It yields the protein CATSTQTGFSNQPQHF.

The chain's CDR3 is CATSRVEFNGYTF. The CDR3 DNA follows: TGTGCCACCAGCAGAGTTGAATTTAATGGCTACACCTTC. J is TRBJ1-2 and V is TRBV15; no reliable D call. This CDR3 has 13 amino acids. Germline V CDR1 and CDR2: LNHNV, YYDKDF (reference sequence). Trimming stripped 1 base from V and 6 bases from J, with 9 bases between.

V gene TRBV5-4 combines with J gene TRBJ1-1; weak D call: TRBD1 (5 bases). CDR3 length: 15 residues. CDR1 is SGHNT, CDR2 YYREEE, per germline (reference sequence). With 0 bases removed from V and 2 bases from J, the gap between germline ends came to 11 bases. DNA of the CDR3: TGTGCCAGCAGCTTGGGGACATCCTTAAACACTGAAGCTTTCTTT. The encoded protein is CASSLGTSLNTEAFF. Using reference TRBV5-4 and TRBJ1-1 for the parts outside the CDR3, the full variable domain is ETGVTQSPTHLIKTRGQQVTLRCSSQSGHNTVSWYQQALGQGPQFIFQYYREEENGRGNFPPRFSGLQFPNYSSELNVNALELDDSALYLCASSLGTSLNTEAFFGQGTRLTVV.

This chain links TRBV5-1 with TRBJ1-1; tentatively, D is TRBD1 (5 bases). The CDR3 spans 15 residues. Trimming took off 4 bases at V and 0 bases at J, with 13 bases between the two ends. CDR1 and CDR2 from the germline V gene are SGHRS and YFSETQ. The CDR3 loop is CASSATARMNTEAFF. CDR3 DNA sequence: TGCGCCAGCAGCGCGACAGCACGTATGAACACTGAAGCTTTCTTT.

In its sample, this clonotype was seen a few times. The rearrangement joins TRBV18 to TRBJ2-1; 11 nucleotides line up with TRBD2. Per germline, CDR1 KGHSH and CDR2 LQKENI. The CDR3 contains 17 residues. With 6 bases clipped from V and 0 bases from J, the junction kept 7 bases outside the gene matches. In DNA, the CDR3 is TGTGCCAGCTCCCACACTCTAGCGGGAGGCTCCTACAATGAGCAGTTCTTC. Protein product: CASSHTLAGGSYNEQFF.

This clonotype was counted many times. This chain uses TRBV7-9 with TRBJ2-7; 10 bases are a match to TRBD1. Per germline, CDR1 SEHNR and CDR2 FQNEAQ (reference sequence). This CDR3 contains 15 residues. V dropped 4 bases and J dropped 3; count of bases not matched to a gene: 6. DNA of the CDR3: TGTGCCAGCAGCTCACCGGGACAGGGGATCTACGAGCAGTACTTC. Its protein is CASSSPGQGIYEQYF.

For the CDR3, the DNA is TGCGCCAGCAGCGTCGGGACGGAAAAGCTGGAGCAGTACTTC. Translating it yields CASSVGTEKLEQYF. This chain joins TRBV5-1 and TRBJ2-7; D tentatively fits TRBD1 or TRBD2 (5 bases each). Germline V CDR1 and CDR2: SGHRS, YFSETQ. Trimming left V 4 bases short and J 7 bases short, with 18 bases between. There are 14 residues in the CDR3.

V usage is TRBV20-1 and J usage is TRBJ2-3; 10 nucleotides agree with TRBD1. Losses at the gene ends were 6 bases for V and 7 bases for J; bases not matched to a gene: 19. Germline V CDR1 and CDR2: DFQATT, SNEGSKA (reference sequence). This CDR3 has 17 residues. The chain's CDR3 is CSAQGNTGQGNLNTQYF. The CDR3 coding sequence is TGCAGTGCCCAGGGGAACACGGGACAGGGGAATCTAAATACGCAGTATTTT.

This clonotype was counted ten times or more. V is TRBV30 and J is TRBJ1-1, with 7 bases fitting TRBD1. V lost 2 bases, J lost 1 base, and 7 bases stayed unmatched. The CDR3 has 15 residues. Germline CDR1 reads GTSNPN; CDR2 reads SVGIG (reference sequence). The CDR3 DNA reads TGTGCCTGGAGTACACCAGGGACAGAGAACACTGAAGCTTTCTTT. Protein sequence: CAWSTPGTENTEAFF.

The table lists this clonotype with a few counts. CDR3 loop: CASSPQDYSSTDTQYF. Here the CDR3 DNA reads TGTGCCAGCAGTCCCCAGGACTATAGTAGCACAGATACGCAGTATTTT. The rearrangement joins TRBV6-2 or TRBV6-3 to TRBJ2-3; D might be TRBD2 (6 bases). This CDR3 has 16 residues. Trimming took 5 bases from V and 0 from J, leaving 15 bases between them. Germline loops: CDR1 MNHEY, CDR2 SVGEGT.

Notes on this clonotype: Relative to the germline gene, one junction end is altered; a read error may explain this. The rearrangement uses TRBV20-1 and TRBJ2-7; 9 bases are shared with TRBD2. This CDR3 contains 14 residues. Germline CDR1 is DFQATT and CDR2 is SNEGSKA (reference sequence). The CDR3 nucleotides are TGCAGTGCTAGAGTAGGTAGCGGGGGCTACAAGCAGTACTTC. Translating gives CSARVGSGGYKQYF.

This clonotype has just a few counts. The chain uses TRBV7-2 and TRBJ2-2; 7 bases are a match to TRBD1. CDR1 is SGHTA and CDR2 is FQGNSA in the germline V gene. Trimming at V came to 2 bases and at J to 0 bases, leaving 6 bases not matched to a gene. This CDR3 comprises 17 residues. The CDR3 nucleotides are TGTGCCAGCAGCTTAAGTGGGACAGCTTCGAACACCGGGGAGCTGTTTTTT. This encodes CASSLSGTASNTGELFF.

This clonotype was detected a few times. This rearrangement joins TRBV7-9 to TRBJ2-1, with 12 bases that match TRBD2. The CDR3 sequence is 15 residues long. Germline CDR1 and CDR2: SEHNR and FQNEAQ (reference sequence). Trimming removed 5 bases from V and 7 bases from J; junction bases left unmatched: 6. This CDR3 reads CASSLLAGGSNEQFF. In DNA, the CDR3 is TGTGCCAGCAGCCTACTAGCGGGGGGCTCGAATGAGCAGTTCTTC.

The sample holds many counts of this clonotype. This sequence joins TRBV20-1 and TRBJ1-1; D is unclear. The CDR3 is 12 residues long. CDR1 and CDR2 from the germline V gene are DFQATT and SNEGSKA (reference sequence). With 0 bases removed from V and 3 bases from J, the gap between germline ends came to 5 bases. The CDR3 DNA reads TGCAGTGCTAGAGATAGGCACACTGAAGCTTTCTTT. Translation gives CSARDRHTEAFF.

This clonotype was seen a few times. The chain uses TRBV3-1 and TRBJ2-4; maybe TRBD1 (6 bases). CDR1 is LGHDT and CDR2 is YNNKEL in the germline V gene (reference sequence). Trimming stripped 2 bases from V and 2 bases from J, with 13 bases between. The length of the CDR3 is 16 residues. The CDR3 region has the DNA TGTGCCAGCAGCCAAACCGGACAGCCGACCAAAAACATTCAGTACTTC. It translates to CASSQTGQPTKNIQYF.

V is TRBV3-1 and J is TRBJ2-7; D ambiguous. This CDR3 contains 14 residues. V was pared by 1 base and J by 0 bases, with 7 bases between. The germline CDR1 and CDR2 sequences are LGHDT and YNNKEL (reference sequence). DNA for the CDR3: TGTGCCAGCAGCCAAGTATTCAGCTCCTACGAGCAGTACTTC. Translated: CASSQVFSSYEQYF.

This chain joins TRBV7-2 and TRBJ1-3, with D hard to call. Germline loops: CDR1 SGHTA, CDR2 FQGNSA. The V and J ends lost 4 bases and 7 bases respectively, with 8 bases between them. The CDR3 is 12 residues long. The CDR3 loop is CASSSPGNTIYF. CDR3 nucleotide sequence: TGTGCCAGCAGCTCCCCGGGCAACACCATATATTTT.

The chain employs TRBV6-2 or TRBV6-3 and TRBJ2-1; 9 bases are a match to TRBD2. CDR3 length: 15 amino acids. V dropped 6 bases and J dropped 6; count of bases not matched to a gene: 9. Germline CDR1 MNHEY, CDR2 SVGEGT. The CDR3 spells CASSQTWREGNEQFF. The CDR3 DNA reads TGTGCCAGCAGCCAGACTTGGCGGGAGGGCAATGAGCAGTTCTTC.

The chain is built from TRBV12-3 or TRBV12-4 and TRBJ2-1, with 10 bases matching TRBD1. The CDR3 extends over 19 amino acids. The ends lost 5 bases at V and 4 bases at J; junction bases unmatched: 17. The CDR3 nucleotides read TGTGCCAGCAGTCGAGACAGGGGGCGGACCAACGGGGATTACAATGAGCAGTTCTTC. Protein sequence: CASSRDRGRTNGDYNEQFF.

The chain employs TRBV24-1 and TRBJ2-1; 7 nucleotides line up with TRBD2. This CDR3 has 15 residues. V was clipped by 5 bases and J by 0 bases; unmatched bases: 3. Germline V CDR1 and CDR2: KGHDR, SFDVKD. The DNA for the CDR3 is TGTGCCACCAGTGGAACTAGCGTCTCCTACAATGAGCAGTTCTTC. This sequence encodes CATSGTSVSYNEQFF.

V gene TRBV7-8 combines with J gene TRBJ2-7; 10 nucleotides line up with TRBD2. Trimming took 7 bases from V and 3 from J; bases not matched to a gene: 18. CDR3 length equals 18 residues. CDR1 is SGHVS, CDR2 FQNEAQ, per germline. The CDR3 here is CASTPRASGSRKFYEQYF. The CDR3 nucleotides are TGTGCCAGCACCCCCCGAGCTAGCGGGAGTCGGAAGTTCTACGAGCAGTACTTC.